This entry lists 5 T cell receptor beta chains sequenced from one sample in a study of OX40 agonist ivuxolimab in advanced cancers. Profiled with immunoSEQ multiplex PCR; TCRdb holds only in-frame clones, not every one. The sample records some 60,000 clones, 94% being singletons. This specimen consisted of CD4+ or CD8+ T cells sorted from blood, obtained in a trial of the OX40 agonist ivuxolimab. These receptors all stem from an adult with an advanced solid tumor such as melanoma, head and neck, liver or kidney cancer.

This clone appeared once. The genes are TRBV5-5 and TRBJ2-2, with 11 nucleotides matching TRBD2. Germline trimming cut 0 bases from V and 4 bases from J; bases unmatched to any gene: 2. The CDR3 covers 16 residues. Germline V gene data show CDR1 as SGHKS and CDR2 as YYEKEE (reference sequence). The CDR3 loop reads CASSLGLAGPTGELFF. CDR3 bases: TGTGCCAGCAGCTTGGGACTAGCGGGGCCCACCGGGGAGCTGTTTTTT.

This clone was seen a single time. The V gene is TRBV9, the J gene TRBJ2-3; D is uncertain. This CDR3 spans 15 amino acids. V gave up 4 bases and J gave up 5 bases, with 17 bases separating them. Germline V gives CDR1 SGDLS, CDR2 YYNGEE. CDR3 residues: CASSLEGYRKDTQYF. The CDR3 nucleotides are TGTGCCAGCAGCCTGGAAGGGTACCGCAAAGATACGCAGTATTTT.

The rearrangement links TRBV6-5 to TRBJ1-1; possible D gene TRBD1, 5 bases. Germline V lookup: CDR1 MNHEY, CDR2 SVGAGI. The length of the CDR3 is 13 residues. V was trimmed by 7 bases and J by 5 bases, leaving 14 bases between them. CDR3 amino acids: CASIDWGWTEAFF. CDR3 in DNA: TGTGCCAGCATAGATTGGGGCTGGACTGAAGCTTTCTTT.

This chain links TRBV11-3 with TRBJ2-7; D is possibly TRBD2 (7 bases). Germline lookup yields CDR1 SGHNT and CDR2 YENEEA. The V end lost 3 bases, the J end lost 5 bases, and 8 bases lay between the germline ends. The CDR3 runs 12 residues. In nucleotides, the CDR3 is TGTGCCAGCAGCTTGGGGGGGCACGAGCAGTACTTC. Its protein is CASSLGGHEQYF.

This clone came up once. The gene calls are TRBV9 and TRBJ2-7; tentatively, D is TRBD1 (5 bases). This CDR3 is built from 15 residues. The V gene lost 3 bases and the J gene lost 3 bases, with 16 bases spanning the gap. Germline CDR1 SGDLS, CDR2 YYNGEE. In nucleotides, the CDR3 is TGTGCCAGCAGCGCAGGACCCACTCAGGGCTACGAGCAGTACTTC. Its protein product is CASSAGPTQGYEQYF.